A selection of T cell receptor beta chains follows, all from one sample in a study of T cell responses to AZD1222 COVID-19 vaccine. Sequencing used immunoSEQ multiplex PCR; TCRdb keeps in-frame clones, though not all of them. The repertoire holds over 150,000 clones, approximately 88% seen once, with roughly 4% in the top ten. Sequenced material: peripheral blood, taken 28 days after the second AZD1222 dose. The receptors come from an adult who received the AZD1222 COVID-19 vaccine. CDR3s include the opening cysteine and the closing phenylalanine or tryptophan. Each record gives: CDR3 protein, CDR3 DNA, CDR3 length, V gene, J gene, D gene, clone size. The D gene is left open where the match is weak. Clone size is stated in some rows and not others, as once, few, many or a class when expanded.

CDR3 protein: CSASDGPRSQPLHF
CDR3 DNA: TGCAGTGCTAGTGACGGGCCTCGAAGTCAACCCCTCCACTTT
CDR3 length: 14
V gene: TRBV20-1
J gene: TRBJ1-6
D gene: -
clone size: -

CDR3 protein: CASSLSTGGYTF
CDR3 DNA: TGTGCCAGCAGCTTAAGTACTGGTGGCTACACCTTC
CDR3 length: 12
V gene: TRBV7-9
J gene: TRBJ1-2
D gene: -
clone size: -

CDR3 protein: CASLQGANAEAFF
CDR3 DNA: TGTGCCAGCCTGCAGGGGGCGAACGCTGAAGCTTTCTTT
CDR3 length: 13
V gene: TRBV6-5
J gene: TRBJ1-1
D gene: TRBD1
clone size: -

CDR3 protein: CASSLDPGFSPLHF
CDR3 DNA: TGTGCCAGCAGCTTAGACCCAGGGTTTTCACCCCTCCACTTT
CDR3 length: 14
V gene: TRBV11-2
J gene: TRBJ1-6
D gene: -
clone size: -

CDR3 protein: CASTTPGQGAYGYTF
CDR3 DNA: TGTGCCAGCACTACTCCGGGACAGGGGGCTTATGGCTACACCTTC
CDR3 length: 15
V gene: TRBV6-5
J gene: TRBJ1-2
D gene: TRBD1
clone size: once

CDR3 protein: CATKQGTLSGNTIYF
CDR3 DNA: TGTGCCACCAAGCAGGGTACCCTCTCTGGAAACACCATATATTTT
CDR3 length: 15
V gene: TRBV15
J gene: TRBJ1-3
D gene: -
clone size: few

CDR3 protein: CASSPEGPGNEQFF
CDR3 DNA: TGTGCCAGCAGCCCCGAGGGGCCAGGCAATGAGCAGTTCTTC
CDR3 length: 14
V gene: TRBV11-3
J gene: TRBJ2-1
D gene: -
clone size: -

CDR3 protein: CASTPPGMDEKLFF
CDR3 DNA: TGTGCCAGCACCCCTCCCGGGATGGACGAAAAACTGTTTTTT
CDR3 length: 14
V gene: TRBV28
J gene: TRBJ1-4
D gene: -
clone size: -

CDR3 protein: CASSEAMGVETQYF
CDR3 DNA: TGTGCCAGCAGTGAAGCGATGGGTGTAGAGACCCAGTACTTC
CDR3 length: 14
V gene: TRBV2
J gene: TRBJ2-5
D gene: -
clone size: -

CDR3 protein: CASRAGWGTNTDTQYF
CDR3 DNA: TGTGCCAGCAGAGCCGGCTGGGGGACAAACACAGATACGCAGTATTTT
CDR3 length: 16
V gene: TRBV5-4
J gene: TRBJ2-3
D gene: -
clone size: -

CDR3 protein: CASNDGDTTEAFF
CDR3 DNA: TGTGCCAGCAATGACGGGGATACCACTGAAGCTTTCTTT
CDR3 length: 13
V gene: TRBV12-3/TRBV12-4
J gene: TRBJ1-1
D gene: -
clone size: -

CDR3 protein: CAYRDRDHEQYF
CDR3 DNA: TGTGCCTACCGGGACAGGGACCACGAGCAGTACTTC
CDR3 length: 12
V gene: TRBV5-4
J gene: TRBJ2-7
D gene: TRBD1
clone size: -

CDR3 protein: CASSEAGIRKYEQYF
CDR3 DNA: TGTGCCAGCAGTGAAGCGGGGATTAGAAAATACGAGCAGTACTTC
CDR3 length: 15
V gene: TRBV6-1
J gene: TRBJ2-7
D gene: -
clone size: -

CDR3 protein: CASSFGSVVYGYTF
CDR3 DNA: TGTGCCAGCAGCTTCGGAAGTGTCGTCTATGGCTACACCTTC
CDR3 length: 14
V gene: TRBV7-2
J gene: TRBJ1-2
D gene: -
clone size: -

CDR3 protein: CAISDQGAQSNQPQHF
CDR3 DNA: TGTGCCATCAGTGATCAGGGGGCGCAGAGCAATCAGCCCCAGCATTTT
CDR3 length: 16
V gene: TRBV10-3
J gene: TRBJ1-5
D gene: TRBD1
clone size: once

CDR3 protein: CASSQEVRPGHFSPLHF
CDR3 DNA: TGCGCCAGCAGCCAAGAAGTCCGTCCGGGACACTTTTCACCCCTCCACTTT
CDR3 length: 17
V gene: TRBV4-1
J gene: TRBJ1-6
D gene: -
clone size: -

CDR3 protein: CASSAAGSNEKLFF
CDR3 DNA: TGCGCCAGCAGTGCCGCCGGGAGTAATGAAAAACTGTTTTTT
CDR3 length: 14
V gene: TRBV10-1
J gene: TRBJ1-4
D gene: -
clone size: -

CDR3 protein: CASSFSGTGSYEQYF
CDR3 DNA: TGTGCCAGCAGCTTTTCGGGGACAGGGTCCTACGAGCAGTACTTC
CDR3 length: 15
V gene: TRBV7-2
J gene: TRBJ2-7
D gene: TRBD1
clone size: -

CDR3 protein: CASSSRQGSYGYTF
CDR3 DNA: TGTGCCAGCAGTTCCCGACAGGGGAGCTATGGCTACACCTTC
CDR3 length: 14
V gene: TRBV6-2/TRBV6-3
J gene: TRBJ1-2
D gene: TRBD1
clone size: -

CDR3 protein: CASTLGAAGTVQETQYF
CDR3 DNA: TGTGCCAGCACCTTGGGGGCGGCGGGGACAGTCCAAGAGACCCAGTACTTC
CDR3 length: 17
V gene: TRBV9
J gene: TRBJ2-5
D gene: -
clone size: -

CDR3 protein: CASSQGYTDTQYF
CDR3 DNA: TGTGCCAGCAGTCAGGGATACACAGATACGCAGTATTTT
CDR3 length: 13
V gene: TRBV5-5
J gene: TRBJ2-3
D gene: -
clone size: few

CDR3 protein: CAIRTPFAGGPSGANVLTF
CDR3 DNA: TGTGCCATCAGAACCCCCTTTGCGGGGGGACCCTCGGGGGCCAACGTCCTGACTTTC
CDR3 length: 19
V gene: TRBV10-3
J gene: TRBJ2-6
D gene: TRBD2
clone size: -

CDR3 protein: CASSEGKGNYGYTF
CDR3 DNA: TGTGCCAGCAGCGAGGGGAAAGGGAACTATGGCTACACCTTC
CDR3 length: 14
V gene: TRBV25-1
J gene: TRBJ1-2
D gene: -
clone size: -

CDR3 protein: CATSRVAGTSNQPQHF
CDR3 DNA: TGTGCCACCAGCAGAGTTGCCGGGACTAGCAATCAGCCCCAGCATTTT
CDR3 length: 16
V gene: TRBV15
J gene: TRBJ1-5
D gene: -
clone size: -

CDR3 protein: CASSLAGDNYNEQFF
CDR3 DNA: TGCGCCAGCAGCTTGGCGGGGGACAATTACAATGAGCAGTTCTTC
CDR3 length: 15
V gene: TRBV5-1
J gene: TRBJ2-1
D gene: -
clone size: -

CDR3 protein: CASTMGQENTEAFF
CDR3 DNA: TGCGCCAGCACTATGGGACAGGAAAACACTGAAGCTTTCTTT
CDR3 length: 14
V gene: TRBV5-1
J gene: TRBJ1-1
D gene: TRBD1
clone size: once

CDR3 protein: CASSLEGSYNEKLFF
CDR3 DNA: TGCGCCAGCAGCTTGGAAGGCAGTTATAATGAAAAACTGTTTTTT
CDR3 length: 15
V gene: TRBV5-1
J gene: TRBJ1-4
D gene: -
clone size: -

CDR3 protein: CASIGSWVQETQYF
CDR3 DNA: TGTGCCAGCATTGGCTCTTGGGTTCAAGAGACCCAGTACTTC
CDR3 length: 14
V gene: TRBV2
J gene: TRBJ2-5
D gene: -
clone size: once

CDR3 protein: CAWSVGGSGNTIYF
CDR3 DNA: TGTGCCTGGAGTGTGGGGGGCTCTGGAAACACCATATATTTT
CDR3 length: 14
V gene: TRBV30
J gene: TRBJ1-3
D gene: -
clone size: few

CDR3 protein: CASSFPRGANTGELFF
CDR3 DNA: TGTGCCAGCAGTTTCCCCAGGGGGGCGAACACCGGGGAGCTGTTTTTT
CDR3 length: 16
V gene: TRBV27
J gene: TRBJ2-2
D gene: -
clone size: -

CDR3 protein: CASSLFADQETQYF
CDR3 DNA: TGTGCCAGCAGCTTATTTGCAGACCAAGAGACCCAGTACTTC
CDR3 length: 14
V gene: TRBV5-4
J gene: TRBJ2-5
D gene: -
clone size: -

CDR3 protein: CASSYLRDGGRVRPQHF
CDR3 DNA: TGTGCCAGCAGTTATTTACGGGACGGGGGTCGCGTCCGGCCCCAGCATTTT
CDR3 length: 17
V gene: TRBV6-2/TRBV6-3
J gene: TRBJ1-5
D gene: -
clone size: -

CDR3 protein: CASQAGGYEDTQYF
CDR3 DNA: TGCGCCAGTCAGGCGGGGGGGTACGAGGATACGCAGTATTTT
CDR3 length: 14
V gene: TRBV5-1
J gene: TRBJ2-3
D gene: TRBD2
clone size: -

CDR3 protein: CATSRASRTESSGYTF
CDR3 DNA: TGTGCCACCAGCAGAGCCTCCAGGACAGAGTCTTCTGGCTACACCTTC
CDR3 length: 16
V gene: TRBV15
J gene: TRBJ1-2
D gene: -
clone size: -

CDR3 protein: CASSLEARTGHGYTF
CDR3 DNA: TGTGCCAGCAGCTTGGAGGCCCGGACAGGACATGGCTACACCTTC
CDR3 length: 15
V gene: TRBV5-6
J gene: TRBJ1-2
D gene: TRBD1
clone size: -

CDR3 protein: CASKGGNTIYF
CDR3 DNA: TGTGCCAGCAAAGGAGGAAACACCATATATTTT
CDR3 length: 11
V gene: TRBV5-4
J gene: TRBJ1-3
D gene: -
clone size: -

CDR3 protein: CASSLFPTLNEQFF
CDR3 DNA: TGTGCCAGCAGTTTATTTCCCACCTTGAATGAGCAGTTCTTC
CDR3 length: 14
V gene: TRBV27
J gene: TRBJ2-1
D gene: -
clone size: -

CDR3 protein: CASSLDTTDTQYF
CDR3 DNA: TGTGCCAGCAGCTTAGACACCACAGATACGCAGTATTTT
CDR3 length: 13
V gene: TRBV5-6
J gene: TRBJ2-3
D gene: -
clone size: -

CDR3 protein: CASGARQEETQYF
CDR3 DNA: TGTGCCAGCGGAGCAAGGCAGGAAGAGACCCAGTACTTC
CDR3 length: 13
V gene: TRBV2
J gene: TRBJ2-5
D gene: -
clone size: -

CDR3 protein: CASSLGSGIENTF
CDR3 DNA: TGTGCCAGCAGCTTGGGGTCGGGGATAGAAAACACCTTC
CDR3 length: 13
V gene: TRBV11-2
J gene: TRBJ1-2
D gene: -
clone size: -